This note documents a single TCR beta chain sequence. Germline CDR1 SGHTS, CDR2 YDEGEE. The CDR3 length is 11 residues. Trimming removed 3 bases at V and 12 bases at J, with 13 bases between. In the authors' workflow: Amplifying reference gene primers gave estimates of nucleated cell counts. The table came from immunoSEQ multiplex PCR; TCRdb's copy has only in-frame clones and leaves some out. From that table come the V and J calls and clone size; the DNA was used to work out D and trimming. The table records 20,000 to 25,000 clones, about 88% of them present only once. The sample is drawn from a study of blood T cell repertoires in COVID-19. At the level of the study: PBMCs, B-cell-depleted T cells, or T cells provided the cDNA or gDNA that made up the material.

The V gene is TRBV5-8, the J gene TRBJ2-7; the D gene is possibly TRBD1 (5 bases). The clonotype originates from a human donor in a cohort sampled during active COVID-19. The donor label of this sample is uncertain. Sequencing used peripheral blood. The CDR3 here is CASSSGHSRYF. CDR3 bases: TGTGCCAGCAGCTCCGGACACAGTAGGTACTTC.